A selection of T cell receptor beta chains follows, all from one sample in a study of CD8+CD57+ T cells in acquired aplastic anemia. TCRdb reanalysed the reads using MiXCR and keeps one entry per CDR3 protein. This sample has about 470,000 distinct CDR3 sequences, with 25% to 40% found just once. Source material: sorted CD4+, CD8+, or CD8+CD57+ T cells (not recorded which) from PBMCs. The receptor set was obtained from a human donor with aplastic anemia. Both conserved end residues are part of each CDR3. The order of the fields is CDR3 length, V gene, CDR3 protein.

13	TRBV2	CASRLIMTGELFF
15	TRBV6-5	CASSYRLAGGYEQFF
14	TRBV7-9	CASTPLGGNTEALF
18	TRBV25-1	CASSLWGTSGSRPDEQYF
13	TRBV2	CASTGEFGNEQFF
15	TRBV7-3	CASSLTGGGNTEAFF
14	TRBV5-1	CASSLGDRLDGYTF
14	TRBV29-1	CSVDGSGLGYGYTF
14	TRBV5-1	CASSMSSSYNEQFF
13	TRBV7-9	CASSPGILREQFF
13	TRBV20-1	CSATGFRQTEAFF
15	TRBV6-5	CASSYSGGETYEQYF
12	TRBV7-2	CASVGRGYGYTF
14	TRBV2	CASSVLGDQETQYF
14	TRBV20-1	CSAGDSVFSYEQYF
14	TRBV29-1	CSVEVPGYYNEQFF
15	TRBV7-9	CASSPWTSGAYEQYF
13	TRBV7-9	CASSSTVTNVLTF
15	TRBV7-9	CASSLVPPVYNEQFF
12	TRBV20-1	CSAGQGDREAFF
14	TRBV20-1	CSARSGSSDSPLHF
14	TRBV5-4	CASSLAQAGDEQYF
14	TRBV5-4	CASSTTTGEETQYF
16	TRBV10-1	CASSASNGQDTYEQYF
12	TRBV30	CAWRDRRKRLFF
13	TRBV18	CASSLDRSYEQYF
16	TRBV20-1	CSARSLLAGGGNEQFF
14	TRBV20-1	CSARQRGRSHGYTF
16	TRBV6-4	CASSDGTDPANYGYTF
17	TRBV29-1	CSVGTGASVGPSYEQYF
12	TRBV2	CASSVGAQGYTF
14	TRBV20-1	CSARDRGQNYGYTF
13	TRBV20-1	CSAPRGALHGYTF
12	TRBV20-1	CSFNREPYGYTF
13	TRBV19	CATGQGAFRGYTF
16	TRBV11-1	CASTLGDRPLNTEAFF
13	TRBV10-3	CASTPVGGSGNTF
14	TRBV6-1	CASRRVTGGRGYTF
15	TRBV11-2	CASSRAWGIGDGYTF
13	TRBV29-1	CSVDGGTPYGYTF
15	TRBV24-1	CAISDSRTGVYGYTF
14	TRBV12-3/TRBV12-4	CASRPRTATDTQYF